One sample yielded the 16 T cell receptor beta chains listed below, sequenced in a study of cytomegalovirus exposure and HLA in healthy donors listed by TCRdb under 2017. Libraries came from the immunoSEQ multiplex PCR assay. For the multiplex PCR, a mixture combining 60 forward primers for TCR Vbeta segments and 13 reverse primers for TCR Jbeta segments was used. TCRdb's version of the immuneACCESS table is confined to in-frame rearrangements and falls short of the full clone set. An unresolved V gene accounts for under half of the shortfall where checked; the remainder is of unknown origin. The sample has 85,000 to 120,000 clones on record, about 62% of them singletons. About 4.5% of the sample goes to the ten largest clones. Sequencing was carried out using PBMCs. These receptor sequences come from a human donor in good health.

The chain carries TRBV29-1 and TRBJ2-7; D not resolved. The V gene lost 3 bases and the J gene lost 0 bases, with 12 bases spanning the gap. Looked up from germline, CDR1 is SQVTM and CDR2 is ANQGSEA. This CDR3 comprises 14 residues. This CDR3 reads CSVEGRGDSYEQYF. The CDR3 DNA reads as TGCAGCGTTGAGGGTCGCGGAGACTCCTACGAGCAGTACTTC.

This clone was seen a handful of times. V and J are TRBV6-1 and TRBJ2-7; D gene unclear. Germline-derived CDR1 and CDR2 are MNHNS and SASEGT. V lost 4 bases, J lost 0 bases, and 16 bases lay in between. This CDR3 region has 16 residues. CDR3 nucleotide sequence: TGTGCCAGCAGTGTACGTGAGCGTTTTAGCTCCTACGAGCAGTACTTC. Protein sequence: CASSVRERFSSYEQYF.

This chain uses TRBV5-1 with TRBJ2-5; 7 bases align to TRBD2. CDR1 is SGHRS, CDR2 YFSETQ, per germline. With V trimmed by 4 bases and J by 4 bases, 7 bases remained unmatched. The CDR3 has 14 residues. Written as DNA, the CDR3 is TGCGCCAGCAGCCCGCGGGGCGGGAGAGAGACCCAGTACTTC. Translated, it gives CASSPRGGRETQYF.

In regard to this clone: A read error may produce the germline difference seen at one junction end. CDR3 DNA sequence: TGTGCCTGGGGTGTCTCAGGGAATCAGCCCCAGCATTTT. Protein product: CAWGVSGNQPQHF. The chain has TRBV30 and TRBJ1-5; D perhaps matches TRBD1 (5 bases). Germline V CDR1 and CDR2: GTSNPN, SVGIG (reference sequence). The length of the CDR3 is 13 residues.

This CDR3 is CATSRKPGQGFYEQYF. The CDR3 DNA reads TGTGCCACCAGCAGAAAACCGGGACAGGGTTTCTACGAGCAGTACTTC. The chain is built from TRBV15 and TRBJ2-7, with 9 bases identical to TRBD1. Trimming took 2 bases from V and 3 from J; bases not matched to a gene: 8. The CDR3 consists of 16 residues. Germline assignment: CDR1 LNHNV and CDR2 YYDKDF (reference sequence).

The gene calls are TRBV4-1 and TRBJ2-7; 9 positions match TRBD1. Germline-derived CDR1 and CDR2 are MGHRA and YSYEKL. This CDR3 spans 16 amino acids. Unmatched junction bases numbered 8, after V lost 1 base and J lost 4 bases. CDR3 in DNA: TGCGCCAGCAGCCAAGTGGGACAGGGCATCGTTTACGAGCAGTACTTC. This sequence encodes CASSQVGQGIVYEQYF.

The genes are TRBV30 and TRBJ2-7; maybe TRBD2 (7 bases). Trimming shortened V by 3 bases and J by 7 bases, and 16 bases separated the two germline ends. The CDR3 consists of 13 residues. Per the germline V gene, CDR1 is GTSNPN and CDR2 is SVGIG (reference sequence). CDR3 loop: CAWSTGREFEQYF. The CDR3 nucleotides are TGTGCCTGGAGCACAGGGCGGGAGTTTGAGCAGTACTTC.

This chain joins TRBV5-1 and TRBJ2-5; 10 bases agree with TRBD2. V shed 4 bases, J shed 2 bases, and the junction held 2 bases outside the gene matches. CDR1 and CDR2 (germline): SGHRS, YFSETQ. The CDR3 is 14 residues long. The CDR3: CASSVLAGQETQYF. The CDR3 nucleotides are TGCGCCAGCAGCGTACTAGCGGGGCAAGAGACCCAGTACTTC.

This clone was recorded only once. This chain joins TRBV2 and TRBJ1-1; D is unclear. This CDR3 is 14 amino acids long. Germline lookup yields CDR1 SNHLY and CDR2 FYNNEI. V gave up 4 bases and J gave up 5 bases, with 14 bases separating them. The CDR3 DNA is TGTGCCAGCAGTGGACTTCCGGGAGTAACTGAAGCTTTCTTT. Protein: CASSGLPGVTEAFF.

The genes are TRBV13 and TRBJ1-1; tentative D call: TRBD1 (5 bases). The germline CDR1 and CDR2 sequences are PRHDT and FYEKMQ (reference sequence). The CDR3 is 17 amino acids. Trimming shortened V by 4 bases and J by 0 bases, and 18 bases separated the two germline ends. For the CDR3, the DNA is TGTGCCAGCAGCTCCGATGGACAAAATATTATGAACACTGAAGCTTTCTTT. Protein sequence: CASSSDGQNIMNTEAFF.

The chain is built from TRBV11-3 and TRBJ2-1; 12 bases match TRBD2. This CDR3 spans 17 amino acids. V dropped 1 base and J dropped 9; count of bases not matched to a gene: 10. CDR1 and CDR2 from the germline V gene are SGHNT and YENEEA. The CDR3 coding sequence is TGTGCCAGCAGCTTAGGGGGGGAACTAGCGGGAGGTCGTGAGCAGTTCTTC. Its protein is CASSLGGELAGGREQFF.

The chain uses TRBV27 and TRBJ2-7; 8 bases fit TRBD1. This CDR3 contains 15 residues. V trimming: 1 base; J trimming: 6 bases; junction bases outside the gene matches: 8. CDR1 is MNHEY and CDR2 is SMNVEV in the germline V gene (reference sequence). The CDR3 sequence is CASSLYLTGTGEQYF. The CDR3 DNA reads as TGTGCCAGCAGTTTATATCTGACAGGGACAGGCGAGCAGTACTTC.

DNA for the CDR3: TGTGCCAGCAGTTCAGGACAGGGTAGTGCCTACGAGCAGTACTTC. This translates into CASSSGQGSAYEQYF. The V call is TRBV27, the J call TRBJ2-7; TRBD1 matches at 8 bases. This CDR3 has 15 residues. V trimming: 4 bases; J trimming: 2 bases; junction bases outside the gene matches: 7. CDR1 and CDR2 (germline): MNHEY, SMNVEV (reference sequence).

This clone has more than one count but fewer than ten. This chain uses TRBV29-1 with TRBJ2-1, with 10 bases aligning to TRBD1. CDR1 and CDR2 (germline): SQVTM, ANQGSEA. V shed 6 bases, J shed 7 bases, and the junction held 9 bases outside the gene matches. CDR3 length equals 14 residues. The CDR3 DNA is TGCAGCGTAAAGTCCGGGACAGGGGCGAATGAGCAGTTCTTC. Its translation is CSVKSGTGANEQFF.

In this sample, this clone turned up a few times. CDR3 DNA sequence: TGTGCCAGCAGCCCCGGGACATCGGGGACGGAGACCCAGTACTTC. Translation: CASSPGTSGTETQYF. V and J are TRBV7-6 and TRBJ2-5; D perhaps matches TRBD1 (6 bases). From germline, CDR1 is SGHVS and CDR2 FNYEAQ. V lost 5 bases, J lost 5 bases, and 18 bases lay in between. The length of the CDR3 is 15 residues. Together with reference TRBV7-6 and TRBJ2-5, the CDR3 gives the full variable domain: GAGVSQSPRYKVTKRGQDVALRCDPISGHVSLYWYRQALGQGPEFLTYFNYEAQQDKSGLPNDRFSAERPEGSISTLTIQRTEQRDSAMYRCASSPGTSGTETQYFGPGTRLLVL.

Here the CDR3 reads CASSRWYHYEQYF. CDR3 nucleotide sequence: TGTGCCAGCTCACGATGGTACCACTACGAGCAGTACTTC. The chain recombines TRBV18 with TRBJ2-5; D not resolved. The J call may be wrong; the DNA end is better matched by TRBJ2-7. This CDR3 has 13 residues. Germline loops: CDR1 KGHSH, CDR2 LQKENI.